This T cell receptor (beta chain) was captured by sequencing in a study of long-term antiretroviral therapy in people with HIV. On this clone: Antigen: not known.

General observations from the study: Increased diversity was seen after ART, yet it remained lower than in transplant donor controls.

Researchers secured at least one pre-ART and at least two post-ART PBMC samples from each donor. Version v3.0 of the immunoSEQ assay was performed at survey level. The method was immunoSEQ multiplex PCR; TCRdb's version includes in-frame clones alone and lacks a portion of them. The top ten clones hold 10% to 15% of a sample with about 23,000 clones, 85% of them seen once. V lost 4 bases and J 8 bases, leaving 9 bases between the germline ends. The germline V gene has CDR1 DFQATT and CDR2 SNEGSKA (reference sequence). The CDR3 covers 11 residues. The source was unsorted PBMCs, collected 1.6 years after starting antiretroviral therapy. J is TRBJ2-1 and V is TRBV20-1; no reliable D call. The TCR originated in a man aged 40-55 years with HIV. As DNA, the CDR3 is TGCAGTGCTAATGGGTGGGATGAGCAGTTCTTC. The encoded protein is CSANGWDEQFF.